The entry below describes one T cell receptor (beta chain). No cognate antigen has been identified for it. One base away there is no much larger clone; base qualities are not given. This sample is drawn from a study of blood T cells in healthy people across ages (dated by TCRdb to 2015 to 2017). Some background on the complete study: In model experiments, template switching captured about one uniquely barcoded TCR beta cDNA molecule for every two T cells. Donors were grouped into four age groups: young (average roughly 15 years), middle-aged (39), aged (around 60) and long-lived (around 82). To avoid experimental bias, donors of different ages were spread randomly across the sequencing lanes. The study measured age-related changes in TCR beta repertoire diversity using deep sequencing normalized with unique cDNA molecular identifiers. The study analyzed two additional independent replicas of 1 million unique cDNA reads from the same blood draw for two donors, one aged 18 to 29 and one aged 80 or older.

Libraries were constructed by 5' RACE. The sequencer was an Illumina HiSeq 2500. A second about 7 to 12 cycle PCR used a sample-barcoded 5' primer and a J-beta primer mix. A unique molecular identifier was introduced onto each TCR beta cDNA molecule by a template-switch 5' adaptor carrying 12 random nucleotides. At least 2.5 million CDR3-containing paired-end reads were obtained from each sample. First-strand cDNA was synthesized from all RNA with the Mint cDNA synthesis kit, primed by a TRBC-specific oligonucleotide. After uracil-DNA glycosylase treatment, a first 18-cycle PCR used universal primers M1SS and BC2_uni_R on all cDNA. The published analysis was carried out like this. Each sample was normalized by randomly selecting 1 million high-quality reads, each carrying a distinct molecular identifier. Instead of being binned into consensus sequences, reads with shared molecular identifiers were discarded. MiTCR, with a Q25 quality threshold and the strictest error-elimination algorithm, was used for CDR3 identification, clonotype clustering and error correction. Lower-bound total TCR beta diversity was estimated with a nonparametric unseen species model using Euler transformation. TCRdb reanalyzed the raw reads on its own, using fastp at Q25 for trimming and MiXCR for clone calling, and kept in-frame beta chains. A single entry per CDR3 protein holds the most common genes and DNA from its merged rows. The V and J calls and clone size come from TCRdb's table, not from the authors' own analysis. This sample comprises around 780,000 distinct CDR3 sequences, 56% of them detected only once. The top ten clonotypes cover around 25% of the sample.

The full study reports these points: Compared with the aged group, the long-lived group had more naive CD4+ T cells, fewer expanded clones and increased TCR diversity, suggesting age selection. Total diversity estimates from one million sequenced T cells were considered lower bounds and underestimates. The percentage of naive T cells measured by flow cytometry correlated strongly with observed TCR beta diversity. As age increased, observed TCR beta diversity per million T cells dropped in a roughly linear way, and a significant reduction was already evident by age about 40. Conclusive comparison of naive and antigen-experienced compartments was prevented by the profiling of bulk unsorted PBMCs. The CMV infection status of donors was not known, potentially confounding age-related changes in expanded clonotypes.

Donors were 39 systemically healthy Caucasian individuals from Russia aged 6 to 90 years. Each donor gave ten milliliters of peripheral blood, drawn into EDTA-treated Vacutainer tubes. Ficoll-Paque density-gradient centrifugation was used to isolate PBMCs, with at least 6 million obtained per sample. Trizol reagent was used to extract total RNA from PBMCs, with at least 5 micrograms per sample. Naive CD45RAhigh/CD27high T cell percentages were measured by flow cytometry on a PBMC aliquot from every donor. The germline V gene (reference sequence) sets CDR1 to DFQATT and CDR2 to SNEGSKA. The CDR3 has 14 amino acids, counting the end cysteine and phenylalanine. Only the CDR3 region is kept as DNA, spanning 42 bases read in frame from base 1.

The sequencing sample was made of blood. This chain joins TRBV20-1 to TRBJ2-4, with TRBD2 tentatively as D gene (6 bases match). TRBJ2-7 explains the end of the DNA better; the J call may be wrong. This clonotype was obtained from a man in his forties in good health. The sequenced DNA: TGCAGTGCAGAGCTTAGCGGAGGTCTATACGAGCAGTACTTC. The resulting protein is CSAELSGGLYEQYF.